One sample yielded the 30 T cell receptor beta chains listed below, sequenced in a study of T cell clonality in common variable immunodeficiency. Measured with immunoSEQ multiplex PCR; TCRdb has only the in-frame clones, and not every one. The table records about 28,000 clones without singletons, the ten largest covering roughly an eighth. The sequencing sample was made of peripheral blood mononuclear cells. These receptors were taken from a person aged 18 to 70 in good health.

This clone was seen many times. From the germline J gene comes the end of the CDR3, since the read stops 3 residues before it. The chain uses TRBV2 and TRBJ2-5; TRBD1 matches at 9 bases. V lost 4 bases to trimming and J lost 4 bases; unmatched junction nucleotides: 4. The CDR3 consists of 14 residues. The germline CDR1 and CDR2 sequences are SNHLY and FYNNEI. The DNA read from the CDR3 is TGTGCCAGCAGTGCGACAGGGGGAGGAGAGACC. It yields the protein CASSATGGGET. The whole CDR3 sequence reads CASSATGGGETQYF.

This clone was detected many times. CDR3 bases read: TGTGCCAGCAGTTTCGACCCCTCTGAGGGGGGGGAGAACACCGGGGAG. This sequence encodes CASSFDPSEGGENTGE. The complete CDR3 reads CASSFDPSEGGENTGELFF. This chain links TRBV12-3 or TRBV12-4 with TRBJ2-2; tentative D call: TRBD2 (7 bases). The read terminates 3 residues ahead of where the CDR3 ends, so the germline J gene completes it. The CDR3 consists of 19 residues. The ends were cut back, 3 bases at V and 1 base at J, with 21 bases in the middle.

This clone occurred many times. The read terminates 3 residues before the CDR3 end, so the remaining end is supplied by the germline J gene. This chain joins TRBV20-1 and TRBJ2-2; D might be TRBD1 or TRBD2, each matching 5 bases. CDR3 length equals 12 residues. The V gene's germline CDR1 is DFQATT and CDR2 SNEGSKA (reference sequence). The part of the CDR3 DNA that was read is TGCAGTGCCGAGGGGAAGGATGAAAAG. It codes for CSAEGKDEK. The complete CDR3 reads CSAEGKDEKLFF.

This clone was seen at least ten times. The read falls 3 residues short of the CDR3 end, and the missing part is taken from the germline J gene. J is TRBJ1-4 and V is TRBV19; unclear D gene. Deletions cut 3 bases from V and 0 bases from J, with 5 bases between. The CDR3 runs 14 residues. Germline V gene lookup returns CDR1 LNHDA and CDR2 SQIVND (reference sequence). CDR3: CASSIPSTNEKLFF. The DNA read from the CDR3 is TGTGCCAGTAGTATTCCGTCAACTAATGAAAAA.

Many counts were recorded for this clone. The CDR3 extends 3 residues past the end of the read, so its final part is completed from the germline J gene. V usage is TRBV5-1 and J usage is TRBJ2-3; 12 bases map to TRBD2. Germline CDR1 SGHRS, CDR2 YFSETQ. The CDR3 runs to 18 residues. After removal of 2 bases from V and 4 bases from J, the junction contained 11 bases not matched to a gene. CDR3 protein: CASSLRLAGGPRADTQYF. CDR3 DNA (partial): TGCGCCAGCAGCTTACGTCTAGCGGGGGGGCCGAGAGCAGATACG.

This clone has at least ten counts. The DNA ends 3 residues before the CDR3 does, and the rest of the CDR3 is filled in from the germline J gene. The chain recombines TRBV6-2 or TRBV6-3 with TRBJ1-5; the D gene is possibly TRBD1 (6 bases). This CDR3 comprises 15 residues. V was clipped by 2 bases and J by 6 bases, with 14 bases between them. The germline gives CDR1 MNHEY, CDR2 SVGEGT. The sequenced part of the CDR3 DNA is TGTGCCAGCAGTTACGCGTCAGGGGACACTCAGCCC. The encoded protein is CASSYASGDTQP. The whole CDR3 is CASSYASGDTQPQHF.

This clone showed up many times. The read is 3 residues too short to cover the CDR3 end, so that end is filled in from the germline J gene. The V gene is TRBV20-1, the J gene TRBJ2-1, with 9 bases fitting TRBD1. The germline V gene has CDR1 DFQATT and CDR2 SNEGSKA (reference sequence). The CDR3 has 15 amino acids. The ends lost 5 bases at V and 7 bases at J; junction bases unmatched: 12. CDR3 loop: CSAQSPQGAWNEQFF. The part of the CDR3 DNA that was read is TGCAGTGCTCAGAGCCCACAGGGGGCGTGGAATGAG.

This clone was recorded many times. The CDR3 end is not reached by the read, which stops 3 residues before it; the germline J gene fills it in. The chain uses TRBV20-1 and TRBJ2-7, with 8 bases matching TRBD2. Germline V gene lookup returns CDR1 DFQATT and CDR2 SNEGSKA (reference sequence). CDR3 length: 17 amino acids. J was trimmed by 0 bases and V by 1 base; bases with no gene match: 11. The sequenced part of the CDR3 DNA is TGCAGTGCTAGAGTGGGTGGGGCGGGGGGCTTCTCCTACGAG. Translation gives CSARVGGAGGFSYE. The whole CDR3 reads CSARVGGAGGFSYEQYF.

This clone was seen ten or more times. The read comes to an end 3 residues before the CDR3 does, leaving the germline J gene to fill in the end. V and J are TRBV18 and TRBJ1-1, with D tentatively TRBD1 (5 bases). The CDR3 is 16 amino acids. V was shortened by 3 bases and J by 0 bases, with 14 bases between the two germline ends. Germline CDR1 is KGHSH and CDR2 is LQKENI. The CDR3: CASSPQERGMNTEAFF. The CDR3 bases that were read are TGTGCCAGCTCACCTCAAGAGCGGGGGATGAACACTGAA.

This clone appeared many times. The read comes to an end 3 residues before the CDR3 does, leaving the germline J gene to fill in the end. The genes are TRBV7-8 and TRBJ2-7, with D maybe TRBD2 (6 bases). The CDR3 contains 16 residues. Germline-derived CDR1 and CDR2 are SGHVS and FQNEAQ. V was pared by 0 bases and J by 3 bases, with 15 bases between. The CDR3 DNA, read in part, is TGTGCCAGCAGCTTAGCGCCTTCGGGGGATTTCTACGAG. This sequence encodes CASSLAPSGDFYE. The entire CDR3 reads CASSLAPSGDFYEQYF.

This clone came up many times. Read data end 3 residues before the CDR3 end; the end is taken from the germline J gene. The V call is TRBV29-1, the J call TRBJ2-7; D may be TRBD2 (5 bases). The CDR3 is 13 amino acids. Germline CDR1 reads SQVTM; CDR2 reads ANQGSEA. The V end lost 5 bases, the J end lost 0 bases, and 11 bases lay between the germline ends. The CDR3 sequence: CSVTTSLSYEQYF. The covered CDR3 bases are TGCAGCGTTACAACTAGTCTCTCCTACGAG.

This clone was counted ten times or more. Incomplete CDR3 DNA: TGCAGTGCTAGGCACAGGGGGGTGAGGGAGACC. It codes for CSARHRGVRET. The full CDR3 protein reads CSARHRGVRETQYF. V gene TRBV20-1 combines with J gene TRBJ2-5; 8 bases match TRBD1. The read terminates 3 residues ahead of where the CDR3 ends, so the germline J gene completes it. Per the germline V gene, CDR1 is DFQATT and CDR2 is SNEGSKA (reference sequence). The CDR3 spans 14 residues. Trimming at V came to 3 bases and at J to 5 bases, leaving 8 bases not matched to a gene.

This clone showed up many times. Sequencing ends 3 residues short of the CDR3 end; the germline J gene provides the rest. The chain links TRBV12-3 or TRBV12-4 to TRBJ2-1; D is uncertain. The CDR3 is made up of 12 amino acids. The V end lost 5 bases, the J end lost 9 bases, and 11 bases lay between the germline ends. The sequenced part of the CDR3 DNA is TGTGCCAGCAGTCATGCGTCGAGTGAG. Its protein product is CASSHASSE. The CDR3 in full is CASSHASSEQFF.

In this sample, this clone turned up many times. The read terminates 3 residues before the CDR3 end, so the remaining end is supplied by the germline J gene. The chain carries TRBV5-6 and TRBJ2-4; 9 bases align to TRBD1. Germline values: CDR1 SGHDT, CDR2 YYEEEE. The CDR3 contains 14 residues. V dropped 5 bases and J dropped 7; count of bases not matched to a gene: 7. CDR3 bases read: TGTGCCAGCAGGCAGACCGGGACAGGGAACATT. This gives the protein CASRQTGTGNI. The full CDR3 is CASRQTGTGNIQYF.

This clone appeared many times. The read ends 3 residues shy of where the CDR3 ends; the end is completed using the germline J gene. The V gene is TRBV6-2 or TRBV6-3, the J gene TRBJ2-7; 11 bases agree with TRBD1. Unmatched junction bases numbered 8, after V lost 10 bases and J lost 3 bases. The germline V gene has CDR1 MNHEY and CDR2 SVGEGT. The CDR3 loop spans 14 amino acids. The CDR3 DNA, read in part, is TGTGCCACGACTCCGGGACAGGGGGTCTACGAG. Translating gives CATTPGQGVYE. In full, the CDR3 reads CATTPGQGVYEQYF.

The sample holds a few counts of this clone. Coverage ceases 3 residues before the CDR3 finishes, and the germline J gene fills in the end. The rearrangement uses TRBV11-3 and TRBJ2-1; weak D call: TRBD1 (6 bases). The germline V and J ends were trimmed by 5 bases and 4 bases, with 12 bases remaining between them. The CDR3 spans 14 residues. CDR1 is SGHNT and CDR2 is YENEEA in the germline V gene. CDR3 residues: CASSPPGTYNEQFF. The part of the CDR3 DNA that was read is TGTGCCAGCAGCCCCCCCGGGACATACAATGAG.

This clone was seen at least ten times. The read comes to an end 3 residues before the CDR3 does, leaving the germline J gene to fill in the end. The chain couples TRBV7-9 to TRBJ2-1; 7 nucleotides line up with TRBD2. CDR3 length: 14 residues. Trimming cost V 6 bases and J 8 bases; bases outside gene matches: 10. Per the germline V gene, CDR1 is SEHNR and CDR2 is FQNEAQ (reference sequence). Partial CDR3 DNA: TGTGCCAGCAGTCGGGACTACTACTCCGATGAG. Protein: CASSRDYYSDE. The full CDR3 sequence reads CASSRDYYSDEQFF.

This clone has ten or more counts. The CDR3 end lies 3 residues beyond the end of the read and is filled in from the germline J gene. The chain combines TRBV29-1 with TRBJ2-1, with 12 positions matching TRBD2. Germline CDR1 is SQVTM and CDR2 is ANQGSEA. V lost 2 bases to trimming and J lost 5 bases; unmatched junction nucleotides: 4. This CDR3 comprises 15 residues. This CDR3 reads CSVETSGGIHNEQFF. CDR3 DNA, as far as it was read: TGCAGCGTTGAAACTAGCGGGGGGATCCACAATGAG.

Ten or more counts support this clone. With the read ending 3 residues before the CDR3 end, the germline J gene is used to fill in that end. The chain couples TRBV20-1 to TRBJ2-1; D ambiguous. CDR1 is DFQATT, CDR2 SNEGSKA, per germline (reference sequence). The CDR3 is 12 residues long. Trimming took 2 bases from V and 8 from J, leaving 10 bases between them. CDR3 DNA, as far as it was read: TGCAGTGCTAGAACTAATTCGGATGAG. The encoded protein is CSARTNSDE. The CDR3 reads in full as CSARTNSDEQFF.

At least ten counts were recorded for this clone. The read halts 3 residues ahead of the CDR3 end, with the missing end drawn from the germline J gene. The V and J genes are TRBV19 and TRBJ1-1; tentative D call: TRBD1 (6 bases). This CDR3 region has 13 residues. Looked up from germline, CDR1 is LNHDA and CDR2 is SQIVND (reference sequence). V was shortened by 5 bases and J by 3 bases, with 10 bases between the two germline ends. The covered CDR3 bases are TGTGCCAGTAGTGATCGACAGGACACTGAA. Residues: CASSDRQDTE. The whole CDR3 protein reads CASSDRQDTEAFF.

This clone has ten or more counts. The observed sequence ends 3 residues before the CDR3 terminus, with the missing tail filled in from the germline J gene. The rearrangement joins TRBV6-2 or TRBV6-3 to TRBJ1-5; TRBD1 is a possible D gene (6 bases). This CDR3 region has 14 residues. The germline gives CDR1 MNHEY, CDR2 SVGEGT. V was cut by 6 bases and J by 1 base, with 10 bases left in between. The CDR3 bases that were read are TGTGCCAGCAGGCAGGGGCAGAGCAATCAGCCC. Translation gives CASRQGQSNQP. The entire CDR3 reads CASRQGQSNQPQHF.

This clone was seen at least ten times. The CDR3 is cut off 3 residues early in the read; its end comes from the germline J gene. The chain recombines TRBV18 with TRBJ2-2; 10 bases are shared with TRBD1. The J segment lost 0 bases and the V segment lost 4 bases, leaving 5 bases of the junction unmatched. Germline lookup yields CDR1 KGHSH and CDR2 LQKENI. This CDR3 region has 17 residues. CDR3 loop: CASSQWDRGSNTGELFF. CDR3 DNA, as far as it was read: TGTGCCAGCTCACAATGGGACAGGGGTTCGAACACCGGGGAG.

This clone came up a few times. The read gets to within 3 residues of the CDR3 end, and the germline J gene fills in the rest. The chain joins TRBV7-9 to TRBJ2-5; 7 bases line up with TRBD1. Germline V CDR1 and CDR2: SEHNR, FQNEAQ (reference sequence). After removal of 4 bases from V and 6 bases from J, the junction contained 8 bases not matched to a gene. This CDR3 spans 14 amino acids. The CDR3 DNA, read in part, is TGTGCCAGCAGCTCCTACCAGGGGGAGAAGACC. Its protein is CASSSYQGEKT. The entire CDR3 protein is CASSSYQGEKTQYF.

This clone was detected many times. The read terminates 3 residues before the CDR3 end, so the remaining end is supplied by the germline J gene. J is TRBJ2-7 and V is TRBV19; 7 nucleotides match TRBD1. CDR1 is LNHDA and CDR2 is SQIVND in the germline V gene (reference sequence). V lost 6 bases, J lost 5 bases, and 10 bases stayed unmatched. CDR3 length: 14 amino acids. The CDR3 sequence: CASSLQGIFHEQYF. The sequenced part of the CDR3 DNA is TGTGCCAGTAGCTTACAGGGGATTTTCCACGAG.

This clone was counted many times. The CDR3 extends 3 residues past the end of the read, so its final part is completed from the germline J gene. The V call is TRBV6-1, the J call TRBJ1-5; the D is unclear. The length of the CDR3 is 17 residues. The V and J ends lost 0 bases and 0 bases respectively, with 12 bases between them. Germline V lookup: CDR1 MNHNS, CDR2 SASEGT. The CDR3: CASSEAAYVNSNQPQHF. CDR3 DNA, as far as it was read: TGTGCCAGCAGTGAAGCGGCTTATGTTAATAGCAATCAGCCC.

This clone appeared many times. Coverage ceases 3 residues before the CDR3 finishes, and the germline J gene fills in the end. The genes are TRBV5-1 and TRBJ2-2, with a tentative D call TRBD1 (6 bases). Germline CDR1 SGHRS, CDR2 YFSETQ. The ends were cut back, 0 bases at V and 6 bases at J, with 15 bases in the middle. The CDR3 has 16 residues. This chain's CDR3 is CASSLEGWGPAGELFF. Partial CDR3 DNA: TGCGCCAGCAGCTTGGAGGGTTGGGGGCCAGCCGGGGAG. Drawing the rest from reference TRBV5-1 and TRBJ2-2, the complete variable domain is KAGVTQTPRYLIKTRGQQVTLSCSPISGHRSVSWYQQTPGQGLQFLFEYFSETQRNKGNFPGRFSGRQFSNSRSEMNVSTLELGDSALYLCASSLEGWGPAGELFFGEGSRLTVL.

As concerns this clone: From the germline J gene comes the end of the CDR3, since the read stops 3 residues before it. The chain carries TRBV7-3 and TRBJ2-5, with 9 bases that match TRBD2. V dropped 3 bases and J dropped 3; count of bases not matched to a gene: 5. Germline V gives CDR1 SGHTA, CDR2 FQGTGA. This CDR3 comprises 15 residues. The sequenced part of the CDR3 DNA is TGTGCCAGCAGCTTTGGGGCGGGGGGGAAAGAGACC. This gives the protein CASSFGAGGKET. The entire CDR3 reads CASSFGAGGKETQYF.

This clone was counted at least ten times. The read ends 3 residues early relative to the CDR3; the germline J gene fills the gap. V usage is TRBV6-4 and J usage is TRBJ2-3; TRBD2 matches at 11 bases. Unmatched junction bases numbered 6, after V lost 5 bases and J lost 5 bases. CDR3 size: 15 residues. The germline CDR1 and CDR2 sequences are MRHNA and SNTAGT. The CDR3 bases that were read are TGTGCCAGCAGTTTACTAGCGGGGGAGGGAGATACG. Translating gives CASSLLAGEGDT. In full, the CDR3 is CASSLLAGEGDTQYF.

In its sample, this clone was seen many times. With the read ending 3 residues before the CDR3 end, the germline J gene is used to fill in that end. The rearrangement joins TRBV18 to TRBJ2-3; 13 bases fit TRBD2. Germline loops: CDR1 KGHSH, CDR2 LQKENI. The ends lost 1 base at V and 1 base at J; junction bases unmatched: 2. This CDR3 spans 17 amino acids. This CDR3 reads CASSPRGTSGGTDTQYF. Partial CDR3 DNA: TGTGCCAGCTCACCACGGGGGACTAGCGGGGGCACAGATACG. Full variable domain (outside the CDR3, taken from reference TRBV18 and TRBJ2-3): NAGVMQNPRHLVRRRGQEARLRCSPMKGHSHVYWYRQLPEEGLKFMVYLQKENIIDESGMPKERFSAEFPKEGPSILRIQQVVRGDSAAYFCASSPRGTSGGTDTQYFGPGTRLTVL.

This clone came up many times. The CDR3 region is CASSLAAGGSTDTYTF. The part of the CDR3 DNA that was read is TGTGCCAGCAGCTTAGCGGCGGGGGGAAGCACAGATACC. V usage is TRBV13 and J usage is TRBJ1-2; maybe TRBD1 (5 bases). The sequenced fragment ends 3 residues before the CDR3 boundary, so the rest is inferred from the germline J gene. Germline V gene lookup returns CDR1 PRHDT and CDR2 FYEKMQ (reference sequence). This CDR3 spans 16 amino acids.